This is a list of T cell receptor beta chains from one sample in a study of shared clonotypes between healthy human individuals. TCRdb's copy holds only in-frame clones and misses some; the assay was immunoSEQ multiplex PCR. The sample has 700,000 or so clones, roughly 78% seen once. Sequenced: memory CD4+ T cells sorted from blood. These receptors were taken from a woman aged 25 to 45 in good health. Both conserved end residues are part of each CDR3. D genes are given only for firm matches. Expanded clones get a size class; other rows say once, few or many, or leave the size out.

v_gene	abundance	j_gene	d_gene	CDR3nt	CDR3aa
TRBV6-1	NA	TRBJ1-5	NA	TGTGCCAGCAGAACCACGGCCAATCAGCCCCAGCATTTT	CASRTTANQPQHF
TRBV12-5	NA	TRBJ2-3	NA	TGTGCTAGTGGTTTGATCCTCGGAGGGGGGAGCACAGATACGCAGTATTTT	CASGLILGGGSTDTQYF
TRBV28	NA	TRBJ2-1	TRBD2	TGTGCCAGCAGTTCTAGCGGGAGAGTTATGGATGAGCAGTTCTTC	CASSSSGRVMDEQFF
TRBV7-8	NA	TRBJ2-7	NA	TGTGCCAGCAGCTTAGGTTCGCCCTACGAGCAGTACTTC	CASSLGSPYEQYF
TRBV7-6	NA	TRBJ1-1	NA	TGTGCCAGCAGCTTAGACCCTGTCGGCGGGGCTTTCTTT	CASSLDPVGGAFF
TRBV6-5	NA	TRBJ1-1	NA	TGTGCCAGCAGCCAACAGGCGTTGAACACTGAAGCTTTCTTT	CASSQQALNTEAFF
TRBV9	NA	TRBJ1-1	NA	TGTGCCAGCAGCCCCGACAGGCCAAACACTGAAGCTTTCTTT	CASSPDRPNTEAFF
TRBV19	NA	TRBJ1-2	NA	TGTGCCAGTAGTATCGGCGGGATCTATGGCTACACCTTC	CASSIGGIYGYTF
TRBV28	NA	TRBJ1-2	NA	TGTGCCAGCACCCTTCTGACAGAGAACTATGGCTACACCTTC	CASTLLTENYGYTF
TRBV9	NA	TRBJ2-5	NA	TGTGCCAGCAGCGCAAAACAGGGTGTCGAGGAGACCCAGTACTTC	CASSAKQGVEETQYF
TRBV11-2	NA	TRBJ2-7	NA	TGTGCCAGCAGCCCGAGTGGGGGGCCCCTAGGGCAGTACTTC	CASSPSGGPLGQYF
TRBV7-2	NA	TRBJ1-4	NA	TGTGCCAGCAGCCTCGAAACAGGGAACAATGAAAAACTGTTTTTT	CASSLETGNNEKLFF
TRBV4-2	NA	TRBJ1-2	NA	TGTGCCAGCAGCCAAGACAACTACTATGGCTACACCTTC	CASSQDNYYGYTF
TRBV6-6	few	TRBJ2-7	NA	TGTGCCAGCACCGCCCTGGATTCCTACGGGCAGTACTTC	CASTALDSYGQYF
TRBV7-8	few	TRBJ2-2	NA	TGTGCCAGCAGCTCCTCCTGGAACACCGGGGAGCTGTTTTTT	CASSSSWNTGELFF
TRBV5-5	few	TRBJ2-2	NA	TGTGCCAGCAGCTTGGCCCCCAGGGCTGCCGGGGAGCTGTTTTTT	CASSLAPRAAGELFF
TRBV29-1	few	TRBJ2-5	TRBD1	TGCAGCTTCGGACAGGGGGAAGAGACCCAGTACTTC	CSFGQGEETQYF
TRBV28	NA	TRBJ1-1	NA	TGTGCCAGCAGCCGGTCGCCGTCAGCTGAAGCTTTCTTT	CASSRSPSAEAFF
TRBV11-2	few	TRBJ2-6	NA	TGTGCCAGCAGCTTATGGGGACGGAGCTCTGGGGCCAACGTCCTGACTTTC	CASSLWGRSSGANVLTF
TRBV27	few	TRBJ1-2	NA	TGTGCCAGCAGTGCTTCGGGGGGGAATGGCTACACCTTC	CASSASGGNGYTF
TRBV5-1	few	TRBJ2-5	TRBD2	TGCGCCAGCAGCCTCGGGACTAGCGGGGTGGGGACCCAGTACTTC	CASSLGTSGVGTQYF
TRBV28	NA	TRBJ2-3	TRBD2	TGTGCCAGCAGTGAAATGGGACTAGCGGTCACAGATACGCAGTATTTT	CASSEMGLAVTDTQYF
TRBV13	once	TRBJ2-3	NA	TGTGCCAGCAGCTTATATGGCCAAAGGGGCACAGATACGCAGTATTTT	CASSLYGQRGTDTQYF
TRBV11-2	NA	TRBJ2-3	TRBD2	TGTGCCAGCGAAAAGGCGGGAGGGATAGGTACGCAGTATTTT	CASEKAGGIGTQYF
TRBV2	NA	TRBJ2-5	NA	TGTGCCAGCAGTGATGTATCCCAAGAGACCCAGTACTTC	CASSDVSQETQYF
TRBV11-2	few	TRBJ1-5	NA	TGTGCCAGCAGCGAGAAAACAGGGACTCAGCCCCAGCATTTT	CASSEKTGTQPQHF